This T cell receptor (beta chain) was sequenced in a study of cytomegalovirus exposure and HLA in healthy donors. Study-level results: That first-cohort TCR clusters tended to co-occur in the 90 to 150 validation repertoires was found in a later analysis. The listing of 150 to 200 TCR beta chains classed them as cytomegalovirus-associated. Among the CMV-associated chains, a few were confirmed in vitro as specific for CMV antigens.

As regards this clone: Its antigen is not known.

Here immunoSEQ multiplex PCR was the method, and the copy in TCRdb shows in-frame clones only, minus some. The data hold approximately 62,000 clones, with roughly 94% observed a single time. Trimming cost V 8 bases and J 0 bases, with 11 bases left between them. CDR3 length: 12 amino acids. Germline V gene data show CDR1 as SQVTM and CDR2 as ANQGSEA. This chain uses TRBV29-1 with TRBJ2-7; TRBD1 might be the D (6 bases). This sequence originates from a young woman in good health and CMV-seronegative. Sequencing was done on a sample of PBMCs. CDR3 in amino acids: CSPRQASYEQYF. CDR3 coding DNA: TGCAGCCCTAGACAGGCCTCCTACGAGCAGTACTTC.